These 30 T cell receptor beta chains were all obtained from the same sample, sequenced in a study of shared clonotypes between healthy human individuals. Clones were sequenced by immunoSEQ multiplex PCR, and TCRdb holds only the in-frame ones, with some missing. The sample comprises about 1 million clones, about 75% of which are singletons, and approximately 1.5% rests with the top ten. The sample taken for sequencing was memory CD4+ T cells sorted from blood. The subset here: CD45RA-negative fraction. Receptor source: a man between 18 and 29 years old in good health.

The chain employs TRBV5-4 and TRBJ2-7; D is possibly TRBD1 or TRBD2 (5 bases each). CDR3 size: 15 residues. Trimming cost V 0 bases and J 10 bases, with 20 bases left between them. The germline gives CDR1 SGHNT, CDR2 YYREEE (reference sequence). In DNA form, the CDR3 reads TGTGCCAGCAGCTTGGCCGGGGCTTTAACACAGAAACAGTACTTC. Its translation: CASSLAGALTQKQYF.

The V and J genes are TRBV15 and TRBJ2-3; tentative D call: TRBD2 (6 bases). Trimming removed 4 bases at V and 2 bases at J, with 16 bases between. The CDR3 length is 16 residues. Germline V CDR1 and CDR2: LNHNV, YYDKDF (reference sequence). CDR3 DNA sequence: TGTGCCACCAGCAAACGCAGCGCGGGGAACACAGATACGCAGTATTTT. Residues: CATSKRSAGNTDTQYF.

The CDR3 reads CASSAIQSSYNEQFF. The CDR3 coding sequence is TGTGCCAGCTCAGCGATCCAGAGCTCCTACAATGAGCAGTTCTTC. V is TRBV18 and J is TRBJ2-1; D remains unclear. V lost 5 bases and J lost 0, with 11 bases in between. CDR3 length: 15 amino acids. Germline CDR1 and CDR2: KGHSH and LQKENI.

This clone was counted once. The V call is TRBV9, the J call TRBJ1-6, with unresolved D. The CDR3 is 14 amino acids. Trimming removed 0 bases from V and 8 bases from J, with 9 bases in between. Germline V gene lookup returns CDR1 SGDLS and CDR2 YYNGEE. CDR3 DNA: TGTGCCAGCAGCGTAGGAGGATTGGATTCACCCCTCCACTTT. Its translation is CASSVGGLDSPLHF.

The chain has TRBV10-1 and TRBJ1-5, with D tentatively TRBD1 (6 bases). Germline-derived CDR1 and CDR2 are WNHNN and SYGVQD (reference sequence). CDR3 length: 15 residues. V was trimmed by 10 bases and J by 3 bases, leaving 19 bases between them. DNA for the CDR3: TGCGCCATAAATTATCGGGGGGCAGACAATCAGCCCCAGCATTTT. The encoded protein is CAINYRGADNQPQHF.

For this clone: Sequence at one end of the junction differs from germline and may be a read error. The V call is TRBV5-6, the J call TRBJ1-5, with 7 bases matching TRBD1. CDR3 length: 16 residues. Germline V lookup: CDR1 SGHDT, CDR2 YYEEEE. CDR3 region: CASSRTGTVSDQPQHF. DNA of the CDR3: TGTGCCAGCAGCCGGACGGGGACAGTTAGCGATCAGCCCCAGCATTTT.

This chain connects TRBV18 to TRBJ2-5; no clear D. This CDR3 is built from 13 residues. Germline V gives CDR1 KGHSH, CDR2 LQKENI. V was trimmed by 6 bases and J by 3 bases, leaving 11 bases between them. The CDR3 nucleotides read TGTGCCAGCTCCTCTCAAAGGGAAGAGACCCAGTACTTC. It encodes CASSSQREETQYF. The whole variable domain, filled in from reference TRBV18 and TRBJ2-5, reads NAGVMQNPRHLVRRRGQEARLRCSPMKGHSHVYWYRQLPEEGLKFMVYLQKENIIDESGMPKERFSAEFPKEGPSILRIQQVVRGDSAAYFCASSSQREETQYFGPGTRLLVL.

The genes are TRBV6-5 and TRBJ2-5; no reliable D call. V was clipped by 7 bases and J by 4 bases, with 10 bases between them. Germline CDR1 reads MNHEY; CDR2 reads SVGAGI. The CDR3 consists of 12 residues. The CDR3 bases are TGTGCCAGCAAACGGGTGGGAGAGACCCAGTACTTC. Translating it yields CASKRVGETQYF.

This sequence joins TRBV6-1 and TRBJ1-2; 7 bases are shared with TRBD1. Germline V gene sequence: CDR1 MNHNS, CDR2 SASEGT. CDR3 length: 15 amino acids. V lost 3 bases to trimming and J lost 1 base; unmatched junction nucleotides: 5. The CDR3 protein is CASSDGTDYNYGYTF. CDR3 nucleotide sequence: TGTGCCAGCAGTGATGGGACAGATTATAACTATGGCTACACCTTC.

This clone was observed a few times. The chain links TRBV30 to TRBJ1-4; D not certain. Per germline, CDR1 GTSNPN and CDR2 SVGIG (reference sequence). This CDR3 has 15 amino acids. Between the trimmed V and J ends, which lost 5 bases and 8 bases, there was a span of 21 bases. The CDR3 spells CAWVARPPGGEKLFF. The CDR3 DNA follows: TGTGCCTGGGTCGCGCGGCCCCCCGGAGGAGAAAAACTGTTTTTT.

The J gene is TRBJ2-6, the V gene TRBV10-3; tentative D call: TRBD1 (6 bases). The V and J ends lost 8 bases and 0 bases respectively, with 17 bases between them. The germline V gene encodes CDR1 ENHRY and CDR2 SYGVKD. The CDR3 runs 17 residues. This CDR3 is CAIAGITGSSGANVLTF. The CDR3 DNA is TGTGCCATCGCCGGAATCACAGGGAGCTCTGGGGCCAACGTCCTGACTTTC.

The CDR3 loop reads CASSDSGQGATQYF. The CDR3 coding sequence is TGTGCCAGCAGCGACTCGGGACAGGGAGCGACCCAGTACTTC. This chain connects TRBV6-1 to TRBJ2-5, with 9 bases fitting TRBD1. Trimming at V came to 6 bases and at J to 7 bases, leaving 9 bases not matched to a gene. The germline V gene has CDR1 MNHNS and CDR2 SASEGT. CDR3 length: 14 residues.

This clone has only a few counts. The chain has TRBV19 and TRBJ1-5; D might be TRBD1 (6 bases). The CDR3 covers 17 residues. The V and J ends lost 3 bases and 2 bases respectively, with 17 bases between them. Germline V gene lookup returns CDR1 LNHDA and CDR2 SQIVND (reference sequence). The CDR3 sequence: CASSMGLQGIGNQPQHF. The CDR3 region has the DNA TGTGCCAGTAGTATGGGTTTACAGGGCATAGGCAATCAGCCCCAGCATTTT.

In DNA form, the CDR3 reads TGCGCCAGCAGTGACCGGGGGATGGGGGAAGCTGAAGCTTTCTTT. It specifies CASSDRGMGEAEAFF. The chain is built from TRBV10-1 and TRBJ1-1; D possibly corresponds to TRBD1 (5 bases). CDR1 is WNHNN and CDR2 is SYGVQD in the germline V gene (reference sequence). This CDR3 spans 15 amino acids. The ends were cut back, 3 bases at V and 6 bases at J, with 17 bases in the middle.

As concerns this clone: The CDR3 carries no conserved terminal phenylalanine or tryptophan, so it likely arises from a read error. Because the CDR3's place on the DNA is in doubt, the DNA is left out and the CDR3 is given as listed by TCRdb. The J gene is TRBJ2-7, the V gene TRBV4-1; the table gives TRBD1 as D, unverified against the DNA. Termini included, the CDR3 measures 12 amino acids. Germline V CDR1 and CDR2: MGHRA, YSYEKL. The CDR3: CASSQEGPGPLL.

The chain employs TRBV7-8 and TRBJ1-3; no reliable D call. The CDR3 spans 16 residues. The V gene lost 1 base and the J gene lost 0 bases, with 10 bases spanning the gap. CDR1 SGHVS and CDR2 FQNEAQ come from the germline V gene. CDR3 loop: CASSLEGLFSGNTIYF. The CDR3, as DNA: TGTGCCAGCAGCTTAGAGGGTCTATTCTCTGGAAACACCATATATTTT.

The chain joins TRBV2 to TRBJ2-7; D might be TRBD2 (6 bases). Trimming took 6 bases from V and 2 from J, leaving 14 bases between them. Germline V CDR1 and CDR2: SNHLY, FYNNEI. There are 14 residues in the CDR3. CDR3 protein: CASRGGGTTYEQYF. In nucleotides, the CDR3 is TGTGCCAGCAGGGGCGGCGGGACCACCTACGAGCAGTACTTC.

This sequence joins TRBV5-1 and TRBJ2-6; D call uncertain. The length of the CDR3 is 17 residues. Germline loops: CDR1 SGHRS, CDR2 YFSETQ. Trimming took off 2 bases at V and 1 base at J, with 13 bases between the two ends. The CDR3 DNA follows: TGCGCCAGCAGCTTTATGGATTTGGGGTCTGGGGCCAACGTCCTGACTTTC. It codes for CASSFMDLGSGANVLTF.

This clone was seen a handful of times. The same CDR3 also results from other DNA sequences found in this sample. This sequence joins TRBV18 and TRBJ1-3; D gene uncertain. The length of the CDR3 is 12 residues. Germline CDR1 and CDR2: KGHSH and LQKENI. The V and J ends lost 2 bases and 7 bases respectively, with 6 bases between them. CDR3 in DNA: TGTGCCAGCTCACCAGAGGGCAACACCATATATTTT. This codes for CASSPEGNTIYF.

On this clone: Other DNA sequences within the sample encode an identical CDR3. The chain carries TRBV2 and TRBJ2-7, with D unclear. The CDR3 is 11 residues long. V was cut by 7 bases and J by 1 base, with 5 bases left in between. CDR1 SNHLY and CDR2 FYNNEI come from the germline V gene. The CDR3 here is CASTRSYEQYF. CDR3 bases: TGTGCCAGCACCAGATCCTACGAGCAGTACTTC.

This CDR3 reads CASRGGRQYF. The DNA for the CDR3 is TGTGCCAGCAGGGGGGGGAGGCAGTACTTC. The chain uses TRBV27 and TRBJ2-7; 7 bases fit TRBD2. Germline CDR1 and CDR2: MNHEY and SMNVEV (reference sequence). The CDR3 contains 10 residues. Trimming at V came to 6 bases and at J to 9 bases, leaving 2 bases not matched to a gene.

This rearrangement joins TRBV7-2 to TRBJ2-7; D not resolved. The CDR3 spans 14 residues. Germline CDR1 reads SGHTA; CDR2 reads FQGNSA. Trimming pared 1 base from V and 3 bases from J, leaving 10 bases between. CDR3 bases: TGTGCCAGCAGCTTAGGCCCCGGAAGCTACGAGCAGTACTTC. It is translated as CASSLGPGSYEQYF.

On this clone: In the same sample, other DNA sequences code for this CDR3. The chain carries TRBV2 and TRBJ2-7; D is unclear. Trimming left V 1 base short and J 6 bases short, with 1 base between. Germline V gene sequence: CDR1 SNHLY, CDR2 FYNNEI. The CDR3 extends over 10 amino acids. DNA of the CDR3: TGTGCCAGCAGTGAAGGCGAGCAGTACTTC. It translates to CASSEGEQYF.

This chain joins TRBV20-1 and TRBJ2-1; 7 bases align to TRBD2. The CDR3 has 11 residues. The trim removed 5 bases at V and 8 bases at J, leaving 3 bases unmatched. Germline values: CDR1 DFQATT, CDR2 SNEGSKA (reference sequence). The CDR3 protein is CSADREDEQFF. Written as DNA, the CDR3 is TGCAGTGCTGACCGGGAGGATGAGCAGTTCTTC.

This clone occurred a few times. This chain connects TRBV9 to TRBJ1-3; D is unclear. The CDR3 runs to 12 residues. V was clipped by 3 bases and J by 7 bases, with 8 bases between them. Germline loops: CDR1 SGDLS, CDR2 YYNGEE. The CDR3 DNA is TGTGCCAGCAGCGACCTCTACAACACCATATATTTT. The encoded protein is CASSDLYNTIYF.

The V gene is TRBV4-3, the J gene TRBJ2-1; 10 bases align to TRBD2. The V gene's germline CDR1 is LGHNA and CDR2 YSLEER. The trim removed 1 base at V and 8 bases at J, leaving 14 bases unmatched. This CDR3 comprises 18 residues. CDR3 nucleotides: TGCGCCAGCAGCCAAGGTTATAGTAGCGGGAGGCATTTTTATGAGCAGTTCTTC. Its translation is CASSQGYSSGRHFYEQFF.

J is TRBJ1-2 and V is TRBV30; the D gene is possibly TRBD1 (6 bases). CDR3 length: 14 amino acids. Germline assignment: CDR1 GTSNPN and CDR2 SVGIG (reference sequence). V lost 5 bases to trimming and J lost 4 bases, with 17 bases between them. This CDR3 is CAWLFGQPSYGYTF. CDR3 bases: TGTGCCTGGCTCTTCGGACAGCCCTCCTATGGCTACACCTTC.

The chain is built from TRBV2 and TRBJ2-2; 7 positions match TRBD1. The CDR3 totals 15 residues. Germline lookup yields CDR1 SNHLY and CDR2 FYNNEI. The V segment lost 8 bases and the J segment 6 bases; nucleotides outside the gene matches: 12. The CDR3 DNA follows: TGTGCCAGCGCGCGCGAGGCCCAGGGGGCCGGGGAGCTGTTTTTT. This codes for CASAREAQGAGELFF.

The rearrangement joins TRBV6-1 to TRBJ1-5, with 7 bases identical to TRBD1. CDR3 length: 13 amino acids. Trimming cost V 6 bases and J 6 bases; bases outside gene matches: 5. In germline, CDR1 is MNHNS, CDR2 SASEGT. The CDR3 sequence: CASRVQGGQPQHF. DNA for the CDR3: TGTGCCAGCAGGGTCCAGGGGGGTCAGCCCCAGCATTTT.

As to this clone: This may be a read error, as it is one base from a much larger clone. Other DNA sequences of this sample code for an identical CDR3. The chain combines TRBV5-1 with TRBJ1-1; 7 positions match TRBD1. This CDR3 comprises 14 residues. Germline V gene lookup returns CDR1 SGHRS and CDR2 YFSETQ. The V segment lost 4 bases and the J segment 1 base; nucleotides outside the gene matches: 4. CDR3 sequence reads: CASSLGTANTEAFF. The DNA for the CDR3 is TGCGCCAGCAGCCTCGGGACAGCGAACACTGAAGCTTTCTTT.